This TCR beta chain came from a study of blood T cell repertoires in COVID-19. About the research overall: Samples representing acute and convalescent COVID-19 were sourced from the United States, Italy and Spain. T cells, B-cell-depleted T cells, or PBMCs provided the cDNA or gDNA that served as material.

Authors' data handling: Reference gene primer amplification gave nucleated cell count estimates. Using immunoSEQ multiplex PCR, the repertoire was profiled, and TCRdb retains in-frame clones only, with some absent. D and trimming come from the DNA, and the V and J calls and clone size come from that table. This sample has about 670,000 clones, with 75% to 90% found just once. The CDR3 is made up of 15 amino acids. The germline V gene has CDR1 SEHNR and CDR2 FQNEAQ (reference sequence). Trimming took off 5 bases at V and 2 bases at J, with 13 bases between the two ends. The chain employs TRBV7-9 and TRBJ1-3; no reliable D call. Material: peripheral blood. The TCR was taken from a woman aged 18-35 years with acute or convalescent COVID-19. The DNA of the CDR3 is TGTGCCAGCAGCAAGAGTGGAGGTGCTGGAAACACCATATATTTT. This translates into CASSKSGGAGNTIYF.